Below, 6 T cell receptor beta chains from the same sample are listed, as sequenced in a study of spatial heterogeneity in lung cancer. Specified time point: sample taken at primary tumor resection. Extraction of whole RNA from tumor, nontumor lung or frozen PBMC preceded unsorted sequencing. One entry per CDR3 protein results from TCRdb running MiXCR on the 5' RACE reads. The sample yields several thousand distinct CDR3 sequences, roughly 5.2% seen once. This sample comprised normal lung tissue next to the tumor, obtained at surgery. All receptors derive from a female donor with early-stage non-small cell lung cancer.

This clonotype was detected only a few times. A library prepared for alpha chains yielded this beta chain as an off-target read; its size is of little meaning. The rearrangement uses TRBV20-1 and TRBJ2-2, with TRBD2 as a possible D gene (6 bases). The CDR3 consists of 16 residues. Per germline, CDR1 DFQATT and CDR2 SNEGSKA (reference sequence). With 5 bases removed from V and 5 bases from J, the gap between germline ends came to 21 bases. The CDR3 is CSARPTLRENTGELFF. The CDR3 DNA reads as TGCAGTGCTCGTCCCACTCTACGGGAGAATACCGGGGAGCTGTTTTTT.

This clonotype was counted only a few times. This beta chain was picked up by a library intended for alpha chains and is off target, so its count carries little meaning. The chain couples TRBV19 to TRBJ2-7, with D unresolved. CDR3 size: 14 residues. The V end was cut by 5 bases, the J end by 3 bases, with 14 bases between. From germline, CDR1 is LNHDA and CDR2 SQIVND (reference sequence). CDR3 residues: CASSGAFGNYEQYF. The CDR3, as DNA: TGTGCCAGTAGTGGAGCTTTCGGTAACTACGAGCAGTACTTC.

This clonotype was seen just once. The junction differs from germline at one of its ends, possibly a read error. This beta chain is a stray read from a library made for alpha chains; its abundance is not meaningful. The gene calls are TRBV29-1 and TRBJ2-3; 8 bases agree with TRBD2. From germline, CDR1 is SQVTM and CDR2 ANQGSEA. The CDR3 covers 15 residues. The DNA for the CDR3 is TGCAGCGCGAAGGGGGGGACTAGTTCGGCTGATACGCAGTATTTC. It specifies CSAKGGTSSADTQYF.

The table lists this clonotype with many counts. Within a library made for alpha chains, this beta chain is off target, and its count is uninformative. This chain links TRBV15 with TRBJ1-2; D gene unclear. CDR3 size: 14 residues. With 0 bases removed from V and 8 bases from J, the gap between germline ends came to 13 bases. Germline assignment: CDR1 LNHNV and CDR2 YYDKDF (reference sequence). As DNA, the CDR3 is TGTGCCACCAGCAGAGAGGGCATGCGGGTCGGCTACACCTTC. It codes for CATSREGMRVGYTF.

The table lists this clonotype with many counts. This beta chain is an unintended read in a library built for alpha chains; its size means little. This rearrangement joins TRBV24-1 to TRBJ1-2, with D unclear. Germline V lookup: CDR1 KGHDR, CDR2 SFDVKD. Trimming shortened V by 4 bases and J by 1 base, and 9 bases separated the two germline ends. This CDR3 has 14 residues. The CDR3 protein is CATSEEQINYGYTF. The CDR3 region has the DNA TGTGCCACCAGTGAAGAACAGATTAACTATGGCTACACCTTC.

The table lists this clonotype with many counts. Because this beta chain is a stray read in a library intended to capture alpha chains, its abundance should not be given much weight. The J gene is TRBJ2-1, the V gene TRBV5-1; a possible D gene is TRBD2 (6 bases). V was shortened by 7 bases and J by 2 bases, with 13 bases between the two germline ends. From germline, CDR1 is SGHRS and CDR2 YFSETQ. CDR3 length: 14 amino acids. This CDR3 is CASRGGGAYNEQFF. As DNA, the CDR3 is TGCGCCAGCCGCGGAGGCGGGGCCTACAATGAGCAGTTCTTC.